What follows are 32 T cell receptor beta chains derived from one specimen sequenced in a study of cytomegalovirus exposure and HLA in healthy donors. The study ran its PCR with 60 Vbeta and 13 Jbeta primers. Assay: immunoSEQ multiplex PCR; the TCRdb copy retains only in-frame clones and omits some. The repertoire consists of under 150,000 clones, with roughly three fifths occurring once and the leading ten covering 10%. The material sequenced was PBMCs. The receptors stem from a man between 40 and 49 years old in good health and CMV-seropositive.

V usage is TRBV7-9 and J usage is TRBJ2-7; 8 bases align to TRBD1. Germline loops: CDR1 SEHNR, CDR2 FQNEAQ (reference sequence). With V trimmed by 1 base and J by 4 bases, 6 bases remained unmatched. The CDR3 consists of 15 residues. The CDR3 sequence: CASSLVLGQGYEQYF. CDR3 DNA: TGTGCCAGCAGCTTAGTCCTCGGACAGGGTTACGAGCAGTACTTC.

The V gene is TRBV29-1, the J gene TRBJ2-7, with TRBD2 as a possible D gene (6 bases). The germline V gene has CDR1 SQVTM and CDR2 ANQGSEA. This CDR3 comprises 15 residues. Trimming stripped 3 bases from V and 5 bases from J, with 20 bases between. This CDR3 reads CSVDSRGVGSNEQYF. In DNA, the CDR3 is TGCAGCGTTGATTCTCGCGGGGTCGGATCTAACGAGCAGTACTTC.

In this sample, this clone turned up a few times. The chain employs TRBV4-3 and TRBJ2-5; 7 nucleotides match TRBD2. The germline V gene encodes CDR1 LGHNA and CDR2 YSLEER. The V and J ends lost 1 base and 0 bases, in that order; junction bases with no gene match: 5. This CDR3 is built from 16 residues. In nucleotides, the CDR3 is TGCGCCAGCAGCCAAGGTCCGGGAGGAGACCAAGAGACCCAGTACTTC. It is translated as CASSQGPGGDQETQYF.

V and J are TRBV6-5 and TRBJ2-4; TRBD1 matches at 8 bases. In germline, CDR1 is MNHEY, CDR2 SVGAGI. After removal of 0 bases from V and 7 bases from J, the junction contained 5 bases not matched to a gene. CDR3 length: 15 amino acids. DNA of the CDR3: TGTGCCAGCAGTTACTCGCGTCAGGGGGCTAACATTCAGTACTTC. This gives the protein CASSYSRQGANIQYF.

The J gene is TRBJ1-2, the V gene TRBV7-9; 9 nucleotides align to TRBD1. The V and J ends lost 2 bases and 9 bases, in that order; junction bases with no gene match: 10. In germline, CDR1 is SEHNR, CDR2 FQNEAQ (reference sequence). The CDR3 is 15 amino acids. CDR3 nucleotide sequence: TGTGCCAGCAGCTTAATCGCGGGACAGGGATTTAGCTACACCTTC. Residues: CASSLIAGQGFSYTF.

There are a few counts of this clone. CDR3 DNA sequence: TGTGCCAGCAGTTTCTGGGGCCCAACCTACGAGCAGTACTTC. Translated: CASSFWGPTYEQYF. V usage is TRBV28 and J usage is TRBJ2-7; possibly TRBD1 for D (5 bases). Germline CDR1 reads MDHEN; CDR2 reads SYDVKM. The CDR3 has 14 amino acids. Trimming cost V 3 bases and J 2 bases, with 11 bases left between them.

As for this clone: The identical CDR3 is also encoded by other nucleotide sequences in the sample. The CDR3: CASSTRLAGGYTQYF. The CDR3 nucleotides read TGTGCCAGCAGCACTCGACTAGCGGGGGGGTATACGCAGTATTTT. The rearrangement joins TRBV7-2 to TRBJ2-3, with 14 bases aligning to TRBD2. Germline CDR1 and CDR2: SGHTA and FQGNSA. Germline trimming cut 5 bases from V and 7 bases from J; bases unmatched to any gene: 5. The CDR3 length is 15 residues.

There are a few counts of this clone. The chain couples TRBV19 to TRBJ2-2; 10 nucleotides align to TRBD1. The CDR3 has 15 amino acids. Trimming cost V 6 bases and J 3 bases; bases outside gene matches: 4. From germline, CDR1 is LNHDA and CDR2 SQIVND (reference sequence). The CDR3 bases are TGTGCCAGTAGCTTGGACAGGGGGGACACCGGGGAGCTGTTTTTT. Its protein is CASSLDRGDTGELFF.

As regards this clone: One end of the junction fails to match germline, which may point to a read error. The chain employs TRBV2 and TRBJ2-7; 11 positions agree with TRBD2. This CDR3 is built from 17 residues. Per the germline V gene, CDR1 is SNHLY and CDR2 is FYNNEI. CDR3 nucleotides: TGTGCCAGCAGTGAACAGGGTGTGGTGGTAGCGGGAGGGCGTTTCTTCTTC. Translating gives CASSEQGVVVAGGRFFF.

The chain has TRBV28 and TRBJ2-1, with a possible D match to TRBD2 (6 bases). CDR1 is MDHEN, CDR2 SYDVKM, per germline. The CDR3 loop spans 16 amino acids. V was shortened by 6 bases and J by 0 bases, with 15 bases between the two germline ends. The CDR3 coding sequence is TGTGCCAGCAGCACCGGGGGAGCGAGCTCCTACAATGAGCAGTTCTTC. The encoded protein is CASSTGGASSYNEQFF. Full variable domain (rest looked up from reference TRBV28 and TRBJ2-1): DVKVTQSSRYLVKRTGEKVFLECVQDMDHENMFWYRQDPGLGLRLIYFSYDVKMKEKGDIPEGYSVSREKKERFSLILESASTNQTSMYLCASSTGGASSYNEQFFGPGTRLTVL.

The chain uses TRBV6-5 and TRBJ2-1, with D unclear. The germline V gene has CDR1 MNHEY and CDR2 SVGAGI. The CDR3 runs 11 residues. Trimming left V 5 bases short and J 8 bases short, with 7 bases between. CDR3 residues: CASSTPYEQFF. CDR3 DNA: TGTGCCAGCAGTACACCCTATGAGCAGTTCTTC.

The chain links TRBV7-2 to TRBJ1-1, with 8 bases lining up with TRBD1. The CDR3 length is 16 residues. Germline lookup yields CDR1 SGHTA and CDR2 FQGNSA. J lost 5 bases, V lost 7 bases, and 15 bases had no gene match. CDR3 sequence reads: CASTKAGGFRGTEAFF. The DNA for the CDR3 is TGTGCCAGCACCAAGGCAGGGGGCTTCCGGGGGACTGAAGCTTTCTTT. The full variable domain, its missing parts supplied by reference TRBV7-2 and TRBJ1-1, is GAGVSQSPSNKVTEKGKDVELRCDPISGHTALYWYRQSLGQGLEFLIYFQGNSAPDKSGLPSDRFSAERTGGSVSTLTIQRTQQEDSAVYLCASTKAGGFRGTEAFFGQGTRLTVV.

The CDR3 DNA is TGTGCCAGCAGCTTAGGTCCAGCGGGAGAGGAGACCCAGTACTTC. It translates to CASSLGPAGEETQYF. The chain employs TRBV7-6 and TRBJ2-5; TRBD2 matches 8 bases. Germline V gives CDR1 SGHVS, CDR2 FNYEAQ. Unmatched junction bases numbered 6, after V lost 1 base and J lost 5 bases. The CDR3 is 15 amino acids.

In nucleotides, the CDR3 is TGTGCCAGCAGGAAGGAGAGGAACACTGAAGCTTTCTTT. Amino acid sequence: CASRKERNTEAFF. This chain joins TRBV2 and TRBJ1-1, with D uncertain. Germline V gives CDR1 SNHLY, CDR2 FYNNEI. V lost 6 bases to trimming and J lost 1 base, with 9 bases between them. The CDR3 is made up of 13 amino acids.

This chain uses TRBV6-1 with TRBJ2-5; 8 bases match TRBD2. Trimming cost V 10 bases and J 5 bases; bases outside gene matches: 9. Germline values: CDR1 MNHNS, CDR2 SASEGT. The CDR3 extends over 13 amino acids. DNA for the CDR3: TGTGCCACATCGGGGGGGCCGGAGGAGACCCAGTACTTC. It encodes CATSGGPEETQYF.

CDR3 amino acids: CASSRTSGGAHEQFF. The CDR3 nucleotides read TGCGCCAGCAGCAGGACTAGCGGGGGGGCCCATGAGCAGTTCTTC. V is TRBV5-1 and J is TRBJ2-1; 15 nucleotides line up with TRBD2. The CDR3 is made up of 15 amino acids. Losses at the gene ends were 4 bases for V and 8 bases for J; bases not matched to a gene: 4. CDR1 is SGHRS, CDR2 YFSETQ, per germline.

The sample holds a few counts of this clone. This chain connects TRBV18 to TRBJ2-7, with 8 positions matching TRBD2. The germline CDR1 and CDR2 sequences are KGHSH and LQKENI. Trimming cost V 5 bases and J 4 bases; bases outside gene matches: 7. The CDR3 covers 14 residues. The CDR3 here is CASSSGRAGYEQYF. The CDR3 coding sequence is TGTGCCAGCTCATCCGGGAGGGCCGGGTACGAGCAGTACTTC.

This clone was seen only a few times. V usage is TRBV7-9 and J usage is TRBJ1-1; TRBD1 is a possible D gene (5 bases). Germline V gene data show CDR1 as SEHNR and CDR2 as FQNEAQ (reference sequence). The CDR3 extends over 14 amino acids. V gave up 8 bases and J gave up 5 bases, with 18 bases separating them. CDR3 amino acids: CASGPQGGGTEAFF. The CDR3 DNA is TGTGCCAGCGGACCGCAGGGAGGAGGGACTGAAGCTTTCTTT.

The chain links TRBV5-4 to TRBJ2-7, with D unclear. Germline V gene lookup returns CDR1 SGHNT and CDR2 YYREEE (reference sequence). This CDR3 is built from 13 residues. The V end was cut by 5 bases, the J end by 2 bases, with 11 bases between. The CDR3 DNA follows: TGTGCCAGCAGGCGAGACACAACCTACGAGCAGTACTTC. It specifies CASRRDTTYEQYF.

This sequence joins TRBV10-1 and TRBJ2-3; TRBD1 is a possible D gene (5 bases). Per germline, CDR1 WNHNN and CDR2 SYGVQD (reference sequence). V shed 8 bases and J shed 3 bases, with 12 bases lying between them. The CDR3 extends over 13 amino acids. The CDR3 here is CASGSQGTDTQYF. CDR3 DNA sequence: TGCGCCAGCGGCTCCCAGGGAACAGATACGCAGTATTTT.

The chain joins TRBV7-3 to TRBJ1-2; D is perhaps TRBD1 (6 bases). V was clipped by 0 bases and J by 7 bases, with 6 bases between them. This CDR3 has 12 amino acids. CDR1 and CDR2 from the germline V gene are SGHTA and FQGTGA. CDR3 sequence: CASSLTGGGYTF. The CDR3 DNA follows: TGTGCCAGCAGCTTAACAGGGGGTGGCTACACCTTC.

CDR3 bases: TGCGCCAGCAGCGAACGCCTAGCGGGGGGGCCTCAGTACTTC. Amino acids: CASSERLAGGPQYF. V usage is TRBV4-1 and J usage is TRBJ2-7; TRBD2 aligns across 12 bases. The CDR3 totals 14 residues. Unmatched junction bases numbered 9, after V lost 5 bases and J lost 10 bases. The germline V gene encodes CDR1 MGHRA and CDR2 YSYEKL.

The chain carries TRBV5-1 and TRBJ1-1; 8 nucleotides match TRBD1. V gave up 4 bases and J gave up 3 bases; unmatched junction bases: 11. Germline CDR1 is SGHRS and CDR2 is YFSETQ. The CDR3 loop spans 16 amino acids. In nucleotides, the CDR3 is TGCGCCAGCAGCCGCGGACAGGGTGGCCACCACACTGAAGCTTTCTTT. Encoded protein: CASSRGQGGHHTEAFF.

V usage is TRBV5-1 and J usage is TRBJ2-3, with D uncertain. From germline, CDR1 is SGHRS and CDR2 YFSETQ. The CDR3 has 12 residues. Trimming removed 2 bases at V and 6 bases at J, with 7 bases between. This CDR3 is CASSFNRDTQYF. The CDR3 nucleotides are TGCGCCAGCAGCTTTAATCGGGATACGCAGTATTTT.

The V and J genes are TRBV9 and TRBJ2-7; D remains unclear. The V and J ends lost 0 bases and 0 bases respectively, with 10 bases between them. The CDR3 is 15 amino acids. The germline CDR1 and CDR2 sequences are SGDLS and YYNGEE. DNA of the CDR3: TGTGCCAGCAGCGTAGGTCTGCTTAGCTCCTACGAGCAGTACTTC. It is translated as CASSVGLLSSYEQYF. The full variable domain, rest sourced from reference TRBV9 and TRBJ2-7, is DSGVTQTPKHLITATGQRVTLRCSPRSGDLSVYWYQQSLDQGLQFLIQYYNGEERAKGNILERFSAQQFPDLHSELNLSSLELGDSALYFCASSVGLLSSYEQYFGPGTRLTVT.

The table lists this clone with a few counts. The V call is TRBV5-1, the J call TRBJ2-3, with D perhaps TRBD1 (6 bases). The CDR3 loop spans 14 amino acids. The germline V gene encodes CDR1 SGHRS and CDR2 YFSETQ. V gave up 4 bases and J gave up 8 bases, with 17 bases separating them. The CDR3 region is CASSVGSAQGTQYF. The CDR3 DNA sequence: TGCGCCAGCAGCGTCGGCAGTGCACAGGGTACGCAGTATTTT.

The chain joins TRBV19 to TRBJ2-7; maybe TRBD1 (5 bases). The CDR3 is made up of 14 amino acids. The V end lost 3 bases, the J end lost 0 bases, and 9 bases lay between the germline ends. Per the germline V gene, CDR1 is LNHDA and CDR2 is SQIVND (reference sequence). The CDR3 nucleotides are TGTGCCAGTAGTATGGCAGGGATCTCCTACGAGCAGTACTTC. As protein: CASSMAGISYEQYF.

There are a few counts of this clone. Other DNA sequences from this sample encode an identical CDR3 as well. The chain is built from TRBV18 and TRBJ1-3; 11 nucleotides agree with TRBD1. The CDR3 is 16 amino acids. CDR1 is KGHSH, CDR2 LQKENI, per germline. The junction had 7 bases not matched to a gene; V was cut back by 5 bases and J by 4 bases. The CDR3 here is CASSTGTGGSGNTIYF. The CDR3 DNA reads TGTGCCAGCTCAACCGGGACAGGGGGTTCAGGAAACACCATATATTTT.

The gene calls are TRBV19 and TRBJ2-1; tentative D call: TRBD2 (5 bases). Trimming stripped 0 bases from V and 8 bases from J, with 17 bases between. Germline CDR1 reads LNHDA; CDR2 reads SQIVND (reference sequence). This CDR3 region has 16 residues. The CDR3 region is CASSIDPSPIGDEQFF. The CDR3, as DNA: TGTGCCAGTAGTATAGATCCTAGCCCTATCGGCGATGAGCAGTTCTTC.

The V gene is TRBV5-8, the J gene TRBJ1-2; unclear D gene. The germline CDR1 and CDR2 sequences are SGHTS and YDEGEE. The ends were cut back, 2 bases at V and 1 base at J, with 12 bases in the middle. CDR3 size: 15 residues. This CDR3 reads CASSFYPLLNYGYTF. CDR3 coding DNA: TGTGCCAGCAGCTTCTATCCCCTCCTTAACTATGGCTACACCTTC.

This chain uses TRBV28 with TRBJ2-7; D may be TRBD2 (5 bases). V dropped 2 bases and J dropped 4 bases, with 9 bases sitting between them. This CDR3 has 13 amino acids. Germline loops: CDR1 MDHEN, CDR2 SYDVKM. The CDR3 region is CASSLEGRYEQYF. CDR3 DNA sequence: TGTGCCAGCAGTTTAGAGGGTAGATACGAGCAGTACTTC.

This rearrangement joins TRBV2 to TRBJ2-3, with TRBD2 matching 8 bases. The J segment lost 5 bases and the V segment lost 4 bases, leaving 8 bases of the junction unmatched. Per the germline V gene, CDR1 is SNHLY and CDR2 is FYNNEI. The length of the CDR3 is 15 residues. CDR3 sequence: CASSGILAGRDTQYF. DNA for the CDR3: TGTGCCAGCAGTGGTATTCTAGCGGGCCGAGATACGCAGTATTTT.